The 22 T cell receptor beta chains given below trace back to one sample, sequenced in a study of blood T cell repertoires in COVID-19. Profiling relied on immunoSEQ multiplex PCR, and the TCRdb table lists in-frame clones only, not all of them. The sample carries approximately 220,000 clones, about 85% recorded once. Sequencing was done on a sample of peripheral blood. The receptors here all came from a man in his fifties who had recovered from COVID-19.

The chain is built from TRBV6-5 and TRBJ2-5, with a possible D match to TRBD2 (5 bases). Between the trimmed V and J ends, which lost 5 bases and 7 bases, there was a span of 14 bases. The CDR3 loop spans 13 amino acids. Germline loops: CDR1 MNHEY, CDR2 SVGAGI. For the CDR3, the DNA is TGTGCCAGCAGTCAACTGGGAGATCTGACCCAGTACTTC. Amino acid sequence: CASSQLGDLTQYF.

This chain uses TRBV5-1 with TRBJ2-2; 10 bases are a match to TRBD2. V lost 2 bases and J lost 2; bases outside the gene matches: 12. The CDR3 has 19 residues. Per the germline V gene, CDR1 is SGHRS and CDR2 is YFSETQ. DNA of the CDR3: TGCGCCAGCAGCTTACTGAGCCGTGCTAGCGGGGGCAACACCGGGGAGCTGTTTTTT. Amino acids: CASSLLSRASGGNTGELFF.

The chain carries TRBV2 and TRBJ1-1; D is unclear. V was cut by 4 bases and J by 4 bases, with 10 bases left in between. The CDR3 is 13 residues long. Germline V gives CDR1 SNHLY, CDR2 FYNNEI. The CDR3 sequence is CASSGKGSTEAFF. CDR3 nucleotide sequence: TGTGCCAGCAGTGGAAAAGGGAGCACTGAAGCTTTCTTT.

This rearrangement joins TRBV28 to TRBJ1-5, with D possibly being TRBD1 (6 bases). This CDR3 contains 15 residues. Germline V gene lookup returns CDR1 MDHEN and CDR2 SYDVKM. Trimming left V 10 bases short and J 2 bases short, with 18 bases between. DNA of the CDR3: TGTGCCACCCATCGCGGGGGCGCAGGCAATCAGCCCCAGCATTTT. Its protein product is CATHRGGAGNQPQHF.

Only one count was recorded for this clone. This chain joins TRBV4-2 and TRBJ2-1; TRBD2 is a possible D gene (5 bases). The CDR3 totals 13 residues. Germline V gene sequence: CDR1 LGHNA, CDR2 YNFKEQ. Trimming took 2 bases from V and 10 from J, leaving 12 bases between them. Here the CDR3 reads CASSQTFEREQFF. CDR3 bases: TGTGCCAGCAGCCAAACATTCGAGCGGGAGCAGTTCTTC.

The chain joins TRBV19 to TRBJ2-7, with 8 bases fitting TRBD2. CDR1 is LNHDA, CDR2 SQIVND, per germline (reference sequence). Losses at the gene ends were 4 bases for V and 5 bases for J; bases not matched to a gene: 10. This CDR3 has 15 residues. The CDR3 loop is CASSTPGAGEHEQYF. For the CDR3, the DNA is TGTGCCAGTAGTACCCCGGGAGCGGGAGAACACGAGCAGTACTTC.

The V call is TRBV10-3, the J call TRBJ2-5; TRBD1 matches at 12 bases. V lost 7 bases, J lost 5 bases, and 5 bases stayed unmatched. CDR3 length equals 14 residues. Germline V gene lookup returns CDR1 ENHRY and CDR2 SYGVKD. CDR3 nucleotides: TGTGCCATCAAAGGGACAGGGGGCGGGGAGACCCAGTACTTC. Translation: CAIKGTGGGETQYF.

The V call is TRBV3-1 (or the pseudogene TRBV3-2), the J call TRBJ2-7, with 9 bases aligning to TRBD1. Losses at the gene ends were 4 bases for V and 5 bases for J; bases not matched to a gene: 9. Germline CDR1 LGHDT, CDR2 YNNKEL (reference sequence). The CDR3 is made up of 15 amino acids. The CDR3 DNA reads as TGTGCCAGCAGCCCGTCGGACAGGGGCGCCCACGAGCAGTACTTC. Translation gives CASSPSDRGAHEQYF.

This clone was seen once. V usage is TRBV28 and J usage is TRBJ1-2; a weak D match, TRBD1 (5 bases). V was cut by 6 bases and J by 6 bases, with 17 bases left in between. The germline V gene encodes CDR1 MDHEN and CDR2 SYDVKM. The CDR3 totals 14 residues. Here the CDR3 reads CASSPQGRVDGYTF. The CDR3 DNA is TGTGCCAGCAGCCCCCAGGGCAGGGTGGATGGCTACACCTTC.

DNA of the CDR3: TGTGCCAGCAGCCAGGAGGCCGGGAGCTCCTACGAGCAGTACTTC. Translation gives CASSQEAGSSYEQYF. The genes are TRBV4-2 and TRBJ2-7; tentative D call: TRBD2 (6 bases). The CDR3 has 15 residues. V gave up 3 bases and J gave up 0 bases, with 12 bases separating them. The V gene's germline CDR1 is LGHNA and CDR2 YNFKEQ.

This rearrangement joins TRBV28 to TRBJ2-1; perhaps TRBD2 as D (5 bases). CDR1 is MDHEN, CDR2 SYDVKM, per germline. CDR3 size: 15 residues. V dropped 4 bases and J dropped 2 bases, with 12 bases sitting between them. DNA of the CDR3: TGTGCCAGCAGTTCGCGAGGGTTCACCTACAATGAGCAGTTCTTC. Encoded protein: CASSSRGFTYNEQFF.

This clone was recorded once. The chain joins TRBV5-5 to TRBJ2-6, with D perhaps TRBD2 (6 bases). Germline-derived CDR1 and CDR2 are SGHKS and YYEKEE (reference sequence). This CDR3 is 17 amino acids long. V was cut by 2 bases and J by 0 bases, with 12 bases left in between. CDR3 coding DNA: TGTGCCAGCAGCTTTGGGTTCGGGGGCTCTGGGGCCAACGTCCTGACTTTC. Amino acid sequence: CASSFGFGGSGANVLTF.

The genes are TRBV13 and TRBJ2-1, with D possibly TRBD1 on 5 matching bases. V was shortened by 5 bases and J by 4 bases, with 9 bases between the two germline ends. Per the germline V gene, CDR1 is PRHDT and CDR2 is FYEKMQ (reference sequence). CDR3 size: 13 residues. The CDR3 sequence: CASSLRQYNEQFF. The CDR3 nucleotides read TGTGCCAGCAGCCTTAGACAGTACAATGAGCAGTTCTTC.

The chain carries TRBV29-1 and TRBJ2-3; no firm D call. Germline V gene data show CDR1 as SQVTM and CDR2 as ANQGSEA. V lost 7 bases, J lost 4 bases, and 18 bases lay in between. This CDR3 comprises 14 residues. CDR3 nucleotide sequence: TGCAGCGGCTCGAGTGCCCAGCGATCAGATACGCAGTATTTT. It codes for CSGSSAQRSDTQYF.

The chain links TRBV28 to TRBJ2-7, with D perhaps TRBD1 (6 bases). CDR3 length: 15 amino acids. V lost 3 bases to trimming and J lost 4 bases, with 16 bases between them. CDR1 and CDR2 (germline): MDHEN, SYDVKM. The CDR3 is CASSFGGPTPYEQYF. The CDR3 region has the DNA TGTGCCAGCAGTTTTGGGGGCCCAACCCCGTACGAGCAGTACTTC.

The rearrangement uses TRBV10-2 and TRBJ1-6, with TRBD1 as a possible D gene (6 bases). This CDR3 is 12 amino acids long. Trimming left V 5 bases short and J 14 bases short, with 13 bases between. Germline CDR1 and CDR2: WSHSY and SAAADI. The CDR3 spells CASSPDRGTLHF. The CDR3, as DNA: TGCGCCAGCAGTCCGGACAGAGGAACCCTCCACTTT.

This clone was seen only a few times. The rearrangement joins TRBV5-4 to TRBJ2-5; 13 bases align to TRBD2. The junction had 13 bases not matched to a gene; V was cut back by 4 bases and J by 4 bases. Per the germline V gene, CDR1 is SGHNT and CDR2 is YYREEE (reference sequence). The CDR3 is made up of 18 amino acids. DNA for the CDR3: TGTGCCAGCAGCAATCCTAAGGGGACTAGCGGGACGGGAGAGACCCAGTACTTC. Translated: CASSNPKGTSGTGETQYF.

The chain couples TRBV27 to TRBJ2-1; 15 bases are a match to TRBD2. After removal of 2 bases from V and 7 bases from J, the junction contained 9 bases not matched to a gene. Germline loops: CDR1 MNHEY, CDR2 SMNVEV (reference sequence). CDR3 length: 18 residues. CDR3: CASSLRWTSGRALNEQFF. The CDR3 DNA is TGTGCCAGCAGTTTACGGTGGACTAGCGGGAGGGCCTTAAATGAGCAGTTCTTC.

J is TRBJ1-2 and V is TRBV2; 7 positions agree with TRBD1. The germline gives CDR1 SNHLY, CDR2 FYNNEI. The CDR3 length is 14 residues. The V gene end was trimmed by 4 bases and the J gene end by 4 bases; junction bases not matched to a gene: 6. The CDR3 protein is CASSGQDRFYGYTF. CDR3 coding DNA: TGTGCCAGCAGTGGACAGGACAGGTTCTATGGCTACACCTTC.

Written as DNA, the CDR3 is TGTGCCAGCAGCCTGGACACCTACGAGCAGTACTTC. It is translated as CASSLDTYEQYF. The V call is TRBV28, the J call TRBJ2-7; D is possibly TRBD1 (5 bases). Trimming shortened V by 6 bases and J by 2 bases, and 8 bases separated the two germline ends. This CDR3 has 12 residues. Looked up from germline, CDR1 is MDHEN and CDR2 is SYDVKM.

This clone showed up just a few times. The chain combines TRBV29-1 with TRBJ1-5, with D tentatively TRBD1 (5 bases). The CDR3 has 15 residues. Trimming cost V 5 bases and J 0 bases, with 14 bases left between them. The V gene's germline CDR1 is SQVTM and CDR2 ANQGSEA. CDR3: CSVLIDSNSNQPQHF. CDR3 DNA sequence: TGCAGCGTTTTAATAGACAGTAATAGCAATCAGCCCCAGCATTTT.

The gene calls are TRBV9 and TRBJ2-7, with 7 bases matching TRBD2. This CDR3 region has 14 residues. CDR1 is SGDLS and CDR2 is YYNGEE in the germline V gene. Trimming removed 0 bases from V and 7 bases from J; junction bases left unmatched: 7. The CDR3, as DNA: TGTGCCAGCAGCGTAGCTGAGGGAGGGAGGGAGCAGTACTTC. The encoded protein is CASSVAEGGREQYF.